Detailed here is one T cell receptor beta chain. The data were taken from a study of T cell changes during pregnancy in multiple sclerosis. Only in-frame clones appear in the TCRdb table, and some are missing; sequencing was by immunoSEQ multiplex PCR. The table shows over 60,000 clones, with around 92% occurring only once. The sample here was peripheral blood, taken in the third trimester of pregnancy. This TCR was recovered from a female donor in good health, enrolled as a control in a pregnancy study.

The DNA for the CDR3 is TGTGCCAGCTCACCCTTGTGGAACACTGAAGCTTTCTTT. This encodes CASSPLWNTEAFF. The chain uses TRBV18 and TRBJ1-1; D is unresolved. Trimming removed 3 bases at V and 1 base at J, with 6 bases between. Looked up from germline, CDR1 is KGHSH and CDR2 is LQKENI. The CDR3 has 13 residues. Complete variable domain (other parts from reference TRBV18 and TRBJ1-1): NAGVMQNPRHLVRRRGQEARLRCSPMKGHSHVYWYRQLPEEGLKFMVYLQKENIIDESGMPKERFSAEFPKEGPSILRIQQVVRGDSAAYFCASSPLWNTEAFFGQGTRLTVV.